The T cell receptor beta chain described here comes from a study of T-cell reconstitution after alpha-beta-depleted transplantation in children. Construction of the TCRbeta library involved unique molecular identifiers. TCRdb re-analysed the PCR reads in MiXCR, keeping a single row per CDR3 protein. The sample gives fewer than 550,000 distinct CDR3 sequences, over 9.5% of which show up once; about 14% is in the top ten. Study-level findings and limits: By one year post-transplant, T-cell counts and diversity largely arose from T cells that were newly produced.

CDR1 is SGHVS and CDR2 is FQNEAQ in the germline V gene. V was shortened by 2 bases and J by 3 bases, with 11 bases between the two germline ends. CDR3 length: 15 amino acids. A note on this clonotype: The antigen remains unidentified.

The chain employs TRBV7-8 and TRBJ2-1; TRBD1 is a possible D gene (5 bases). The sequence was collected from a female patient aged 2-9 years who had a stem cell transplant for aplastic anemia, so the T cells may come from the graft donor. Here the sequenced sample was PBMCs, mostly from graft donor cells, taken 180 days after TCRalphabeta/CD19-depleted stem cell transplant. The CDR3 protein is CASSLKGLIYNEQFF. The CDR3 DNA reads TGTGCCAGCAGCTTAAAGGGGCTTATCTACAATGAGCAGTTCTTC.